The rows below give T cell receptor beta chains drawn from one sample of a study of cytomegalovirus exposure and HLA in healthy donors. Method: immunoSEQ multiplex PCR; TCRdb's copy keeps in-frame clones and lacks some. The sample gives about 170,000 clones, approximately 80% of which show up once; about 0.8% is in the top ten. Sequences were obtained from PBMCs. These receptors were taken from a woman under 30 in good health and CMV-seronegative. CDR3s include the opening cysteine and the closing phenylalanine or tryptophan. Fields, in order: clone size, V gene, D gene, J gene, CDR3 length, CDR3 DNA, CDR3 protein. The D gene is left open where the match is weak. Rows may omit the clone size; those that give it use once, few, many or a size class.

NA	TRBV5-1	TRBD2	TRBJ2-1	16	TGCGCCAGCAGACCTCGGGGCGGGAGCTCCTACAATGAGCAGTTCTTC	CASRPRGGSSYNEQFF
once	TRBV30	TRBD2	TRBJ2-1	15	TGTGCCCGGGGGCGGGGGACTAGCGGGCTCGATGAGCAGTTCTTC	CARGRGTSGLDEQFF
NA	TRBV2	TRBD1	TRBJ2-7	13	TGTGCCAGCAGTCGGGACAGCTCCTACGAGCAGTACTTC	CASSRDSSYEQYF
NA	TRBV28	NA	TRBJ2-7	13	TGTGCCAGCAGGAAGACAGGCACCTACGAGCAGTACTTC	CASRKTGTYEQYF
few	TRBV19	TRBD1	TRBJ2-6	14	TGTGCCAGTACTCAGGGGGCTGGGGCCAACGTCCTGACTTTC	CASTQGAGANVLTF
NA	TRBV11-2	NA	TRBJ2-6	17	TGTGCCAGCAGCTGGGCGGGGACAGTCTCTGGGGCCAACGTCCTGACTTTC	CASSWAGTVSGANVLTF
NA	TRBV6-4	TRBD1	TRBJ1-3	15	TGTGCCAGCAGGTCCGACAGGGTTGCTGGAAACACCATATATTTT	CASRSDRVAGNTIYF
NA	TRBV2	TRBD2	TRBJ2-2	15	TGTGCCAGCAGTGAGAATCGGAGCGGGAGTCGGGAGCTGTTTTTT	CASSENRSGSRELFF
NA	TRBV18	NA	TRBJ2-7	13	TGTGCCAGCTCACCCGGGGATACCTACGAGCAGTACTTC	CASSPGDTYEQYF
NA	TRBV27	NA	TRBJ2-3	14	TGTGCCAGCAGTTACCAGGACATTGCAGATACGCAGTATTTT	CASSYQDIADTQYF
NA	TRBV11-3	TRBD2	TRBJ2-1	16	TGTGCCAGCAGCTTAGGACTAGCGGGAGGGCCGGGGGAGCAGTTCTTC	CASSLGLAGGPGEQFF
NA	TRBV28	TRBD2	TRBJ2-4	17	TGTGCCAGCAGTTTGCCTAGCGGGAGGGCCCGGGAAAACATTCAGTACTTC	CASSLPSGRARENIQYF
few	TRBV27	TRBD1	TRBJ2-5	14	TGTGCCAGCCCGGCCCGGGACAGCCAAGAGACCCAGTACTTC	CASPARDSQETQYF
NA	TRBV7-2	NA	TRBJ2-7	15	TGTGCCAGCAGCTTAACCTCGGGACTCTCCTACGAGCAGTACTTC	CASSLTSGLSYEQYF
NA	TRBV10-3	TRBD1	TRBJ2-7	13	TGTGCCATCGGCGGCGGACAGGACTACGAGCAGTACTTC	CAIGGGQDYEQYF
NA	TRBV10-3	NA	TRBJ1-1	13	TGTGCCAAACAGTCAGGCCCGAACACTGAAGCTTTCTTT	CAKQSGPNTEAFF
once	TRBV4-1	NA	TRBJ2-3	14	TGCGCCAGCAGCCAAGGGCAGTCCACAGATACGCAGTATTTT	CASSQGQSTDTQYF
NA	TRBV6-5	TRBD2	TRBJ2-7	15	TGTGCCAGCAGCCGGGGACTAGCGGGAGCACTCGAGCAGTACTTC	CASSRGLAGALEQYF
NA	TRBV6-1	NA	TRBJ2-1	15	TGTGCCAGCAGGGTGATGGACTCTGGATACAATGAGCAGTTCTTC	CASRVMDSGYNEQFF
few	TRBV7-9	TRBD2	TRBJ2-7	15	TGTGCCAGCAGCCATCTAGCGGAGAGCTCCTACGAGCAGTACTTC	CASSHLAESSYEQYF
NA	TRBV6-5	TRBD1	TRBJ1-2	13	TGTGCCAGCAGTACCCGGACAGGGGATGGCTACACCTTC	CASSTRTGDGYTF
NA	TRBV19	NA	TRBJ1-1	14	TGTGCCAGTAGTCTTAGGGGGTTGAACACTGAAGCTTTCTTT	CASSLRGLNTEAFF